These 2 T cell receptor beta chains were sequenced from one sample in a study of cytomegalovirus exposure and HLA in healthy donors. The PCR was carried out with 60 Vbeta primers and 13 Jbeta primers. The data were produced by immunoSEQ multiplex PCR, yet TCRdb's version contains in-frame clones alone and is incomplete. The sample has 120,000 or so clones; 72% are singletons. The sequenced sample was PBMCs. The receptors come from a man younger than 40 in good health and CMV-seronegative.

This clone was detected a few times. The rearrangement joins TRBV27 to TRBJ2-7, with D tentatively TRBD1 (6 bases). This CDR3 comprises 14 residues. The germline V gene encodes CDR1 MNHEY and CDR2 SMNVEV (reference sequence). Trimming stripped 6 bases from V and 3 bases from J, with 15 bases between. The CDR3 is CASSLGTNVYEQYF. The CDR3 DNA follows: TGTGCCAGCAGCTTAGGGACAAACGTCTACGAGCAGTACTTC.

CDR3 nucleotide sequence: TGTGCCAGCAGCTTAGCTGGCATGTCGGGACTACTGTACAATGAGCAGTTCTTC. Encoded protein: CASSLAGMSGLLYNEQFF. The gene calls are TRBV7-9 and TRBJ2-1, with 7 bases identical to TRBD2. Germline assignment: CDR1 SEHNR and CDR2 FQNEAQ (reference sequence). The CDR3 has 18 residues. The junction had 12 bases not matched to a gene; V was cut back by 0 bases and J by 4 bases.